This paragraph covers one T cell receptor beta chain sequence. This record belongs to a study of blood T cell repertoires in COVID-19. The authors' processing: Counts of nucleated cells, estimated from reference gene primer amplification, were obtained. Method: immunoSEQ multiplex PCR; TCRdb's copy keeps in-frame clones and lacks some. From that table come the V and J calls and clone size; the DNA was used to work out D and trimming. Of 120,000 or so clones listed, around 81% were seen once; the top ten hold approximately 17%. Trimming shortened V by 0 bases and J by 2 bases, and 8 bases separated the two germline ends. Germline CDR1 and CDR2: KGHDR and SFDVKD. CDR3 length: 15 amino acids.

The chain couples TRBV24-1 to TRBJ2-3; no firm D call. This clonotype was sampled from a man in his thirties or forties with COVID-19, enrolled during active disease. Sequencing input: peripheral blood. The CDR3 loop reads CATSDLGRDTDTQYF. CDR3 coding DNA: TGTGCCACCAGTGATTTGGGGCGCGACACAGATACGCAGTATTTT.